This TCR beta chain was identified during a study of T cell responses to AZD1222 COVID-19 vaccine. With respect to this clone: The target antigen is unknown.

Only in-frame clones appear in the TCRdb table, and some are missing; sequencing was by immunoSEQ multiplex PCR. Of 100,000 to 150,000 clones in the sample, more than 80% were seen once. The study's findings and limits: Mapped onto spike, vaccine-associated CD4 TCRs spanned it and were dominant at 160-218 and 743-854. Once two AZD1222 doses were given, Spike-specific TCR breadth and depth went up.

The germline CDR1 and CDR2 sequences are SGHNT and YYREEE (reference sequence). This CDR3 spans 14 amino acids. V gave up 4 bases and J gave up 4 bases, with 12 bases separating them. The sample was peripheral blood, taken on day 0 of AZD1222 vaccination. The TCR sequence derives from an adult in good health. This chain links TRBV5-4 with TRBJ2-1; perhaps TRBD1 as D (7 bases). CDR3 nucleotides: TGTGCCAGCAGCGCGGGACAGTATTACAATGAGCAGTTCTTC. Its protein product is CASSAGQYYNEQFF. Full variable domain (outside the CDR3, taken from reference TRBV5-4 and TRBJ2-1): ETGVTQSPTHLIKTRGQQVTLRCSSQSGHNTVSWYQQALGQGPQFIFQYYREEENGRGNFPPRFSGLQFPNYSSELNVNALELDDSALYLCASSAGQYYNEQFFGPGTRLTVL.